Presented here are 5 T cell receptor beta chains from one specimen sequenced in a study of T cell changes during pregnancy in multiple sclerosis. Method: immunoSEQ multiplex PCR; TCRdb's copy keeps in-frame clones and lacks some. The sample yields some 71,000 clones, around 90% seen once. Sequencing was performed on CD4+ T cells from peripheral blood mononuclear cells, taken in the third trimester of pregnancy. The receptor set was obtained from a female donor in good health, enrolled as a control in a pregnancy study.

The table lists this clone with a count of one. J is TRBJ2-7 and V is TRBV11-1; D ambiguous. Germline V gene sequence: CDR1 SGHAT, CDR2 FQDESV (reference sequence). Between the trimmed V and J ends, which lost 1 base and 2 bases, there was a span of 9 bases. CDR3 length equals 14 residues. The CDR3 spells CASSLEVHPYEQYF. CDR3 nucleotides: TGTGCCAGCAGCTTAGAAGTACACCCCTACGAGCAGTACTTC.

The chain uses TRBV19 and TRBJ2-3; D not resolved. V was shortened by 3 bases and J by 6 bases, with 4 bases between the two germline ends. Looked up from germline, CDR1 is LNHDA and CDR2 is SQIVND (reference sequence). The CDR3 spans 11 residues. The CDR3 loop reads CASSIRDTQYF. The CDR3 DNA follows: TGTGCCAGTAGTATTCGGGATACGCAGTATTTT.

The rearrangement uses TRBV11-3 and TRBJ1-1, with D perhaps TRBD1 (6 bases). This CDR3 is 17 amino acids long. The germline CDR1 and CDR2 sequences are SGHNT and YENEEA. Trimming removed 7 bases at V and 1 base at J, with 22 bases between. The CDR3 DNA follows: TGTGCCAGCAATTCTGCACCTCTCGGCAGGGGGAACACTGAAGCTTTCTTT. Translating it yields CASNSAPLGRGNTEAFF.

V and J are TRBV28 and TRBJ1-1; 10 nucleotides align to TRBD1. Trimming removed 6 bases from V and 4 bases from J; junction bases left unmatched: 8. Looked up from germline, CDR1 is MDHEN and CDR2 is SYDVKM. The CDR3 contains 15 residues. DNA of the CDR3: TGTGCCAGCAGGACCGGGACAGGGGTTCTCACTGAAGCTTTCTTT. Translation: CASRTGTGVLTEAFF.

J is TRBJ2-7 and V is TRBV4-2; D may be TRBD1 (6 bases). CDR3 length equals 16 residues. Germline V lookup: CDR1 LGHNA, CDR2 YNFKEQ. Trimming removed 0 bases at V and 2 bases at J, with 14 bases between. CDR3 region: CASSQDLRDTAYEQYF. DNA of the CDR3: TGTGCCAGCAGCCAAGATCTTCGGGACACAGCCTACGAGCAGTACTTC.